The rows below give T cell receptor beta chains drawn from one sample of a study of T cell repertoires in cytomegalovirus infection. TCRdb fed the reads into MiXCR, producing one record per CDR3 protein. The sample has 450,000 to 600,000 distinct CDR3 sequences; more than 40% are singletons. These receptors' targets are unknown. The sequencing here drew on cultured PBMCs, taken from culture after CMV antigen stimulation. Source of these receptors: a human donor in good health (CMV status not recorded). Some clones in this sample may be carry-over from other donors' samples. Both conserved end residues are part of each CDR3. A D gene is named only where the DNA matches it firmly. The size entry is marked missing in some rows and otherwise reads once, few, many or a size class.

V gene,J gene,clone size,D gene,CDR3 protein,CDR3 DNA
TRBV20-1,TRBJ1-2,.,.,CSARDRDGYVAF,TGCAGTGCTAGAGATCGGGACGGATATGTAGCCTTC
TRBV7-8,TRBJ1-3,.,.,CASSLSSPGYSGNTIYF,TGTGCCAGCAGCCTGTCATCACCGGGCTACTCTGGAAACACCATATATTTT
TRBV20-1,TRBJ2-4,few,.,CSAVGWENIQYF,TGCAGTGCTGTCGGGTGGGAAAACATTCAGTACTTC
TRBV28,TRBJ2-3,.,TRBD2,CASSLALFIAGGTDTQYF,TGTGCCAGCAGTTTGGCCCTCTTTATAGCGGGGGGCACAGATACGCAGTATTTT
TRBV7-9,TRBJ1-1,few,.,CASSLGRPGVAFF,TGTGCCAGCAGTCTGGGTAGACCGGGAGTTGCTTTCTTT
TRBV28,TRBJ1-6,.,.,CASSLLGLGDNSPLHF,TGTGCCAGCAGTTTACTGGGGCTTGGGGATAATTCACCCCTCCACTTT
TRBV12-3/TRBV12-4,TRBJ2-3,few,TRBD2,CASSKISGIVAGDTQYF,TGTGCCAGCAGTAAGATTAGCGGGATTGTTGCGGGCGATACGCAGTATTTT
TRBV7-8,TRBJ2-7,few,.,CASSHPGYF,TGTGCCAGCAGCCACCCGGGGTACTTC
TRBV12-3/TRBV12-4,TRBJ2-1,.,TRBD2,CASSLSESGGVEQFF,TGTGCCAGCAGTTTAAGTGAGAGCGGGGGGGTTGAGCAGTTCTTC
TRBV7-8,TRBJ1-1,few,TRBD1,CASSFLRGTDTEAFF,TGTGCCAGCAGCTTCCTCAGGGGGACGGACACTGAAGCTTTCTTT
TRBV20-1,TRBJ2-2,.,.,CSASGATPGELFF,TGCAGTGCTAGCGGGGCGACCCCCGGGGAGCTGTTTTTT
TRBV5-6,TRBJ1-2,.,.,CASSLGGRIYYGYTF,TGTGCCAGCAGCTTGGGAGGCCGAATCTACTATGGCTACACCTTC
TRBV12-3/TRBV12-4,TRBJ2-2,.,.,CASGGRGGTPGGELFF,TGTGCCAGCGGAGGCAGGGGAGGGACCCCGGGCGGGGAGCTGTTTTTT
TRBV20-1,TRBJ2-7,.,.,CSARVWGMSSYEQYF,TGCAGTGCTAGAGTATGGGGGATGAGTTCCTACGAGCAGTACTTC
TRBV3-1,TRBJ2-7,.,.,CASSQFRDSKREQYF,TGTGCCAGCAGCCAATTCCGGGACTCCAAGCGGGAGCAGTACTTC
TRBV29-1,TRBJ1-1,.,TRBD1,CSVMSGTGNTEAFF,TGCAGCGTTATGTCCGGGACAGGGAACACTGAAGCTTTCTTT
TRBV7-2,TRBJ1-5,many,TRBD1,CASSARTGQVNQPQHF,TGTGCCAGCAGCGCCCGGACAGGGCAGGTCAATCAGCCCCAGCATTTT
TRBV7-9,TRBJ1-3,.,.,CASSLGETTIYF,TGTGCCAGCAGCTTAGGGGAAACGACCATATATTTT
TRBV5-5,TRBJ2-7,.,.,CASSFRVFGGVRRGQYF,TGTGCCAGCAGCTTCAGGGTTTTCGGAGGGGTCCGCCGAGGGCAGTACTTC
TRBV10-3,TRBJ2-2,.,.,CAIQKVTANTGELFF,TGTGCCATCCAGAAGGTGACAGCGAACACCGGGGAGCTGTTTTTT
TRBV6-2/TRBV6-3,TRBJ2-5,few,TRBD2,CASSSPASGNQETQYF,TGTGCCAGCAGTTCCCCGGCTAGCGGTAACCAAGAGACCCAGTACTTC
TRBV4-3,TRBJ2-7,.,.,CASSQEKLPSYEQYF,TGCGCCAGCAGCCAAGAAAAGCTGCCGTCCTACGAGCAGTACTTC
TRBV7-2,TRBJ2-3,.,TRBD2,CASSLRTAGGPDTQYF,TGTGCCAGCAGCTTAAGAACGGCGGGAGGCCCAGATACGCAGTATTTT
TRBV12-3/TRBV12-4,TRBJ2-3,.,.,CASSTVADTDTQYF,TGTGCCAGCAGTACAGTTGCGGACACAGATACGCAGTATTTT
TRBV7-6,TRBJ2-1,.,TRBD2,CASSLGTKSGRAGEQFF,TGTGCCAGCAGCTTAGGGACGAAAAGCGGGAGGGCCGGTGAGCAGTTCTTC
TRBV11-2,TRBJ2-3,.,.,CASRRLASDTQYF,TGTGCCAGCAGAAGACTCGCCTCAGATACGCAGTATTTT
TRBV7-2,TRBJ1-4,few,.,CASSLRTTNEKLFF,TGTGCCAGCAGCTTACGAACAACTAATGAAAAACTGTTTTTT
TRBV7-2,TRBJ2-1,many,.,CASSFAVGLPYNEQFF,TGTGCCAGCAGCTTTGCAGTGGGACTCCCCTACAATGAGCAGTTCTTC
TRBV2,TRBJ2-5,.,.,CASSSERETQYF,TGTGCCAGCAGTTCCGAGCGAGAGACCCAGTACTTC
TRBV5-1,TRBJ2-4,.,TRBD2,CASSPTSGGAIQNIQYF,TGCGCCAGCAGCCCTACTAGCGGGGGAGCTATACAAAACATTCAGTACTTC
TRBV7-2,TRBJ2-6,many,.,CASSSRLLRLTGANVLTF,TGTGCCAGCAGCTCACGACTCCTTCGGCTTACTGGGGCCAACGTCCTGACTTTC
TRBV6-6,TRBJ2-1,.,.,CASSSTGDGEQFF,TGTGCCAGCAGTTCCACAGGTGACGGGGAGCAGTTCTTC
TRBV7-9,TRBJ2-3,.,.,CASSLMGQRGDTQYF,TGTGCCAGCAGCTTAATGGGACAAAGGGGAGATACGCAGTATTTT
TRBV12-3/TRBV12-4,TRBJ2-3,few,TRBD1,CASSIRDRGRTDTQYF,TGTGCCAGCAGTATCCGGGACAGAGGACGCACAGATACGCAGTATTTT
TRBV12-3/TRBV12-4,TRBJ2-2,few,.,CASTSQIMAGELFF,TGTGCCAGCACCTCTCAAATAATGGCCGGGGAGCTGTTTTTT
TRBV7-2,TRBJ1-1,few,.,CASSLFRGKEMNTEAFF,TGTGCCAGCAGCTTATTCCGGGGAAAAGAGATGAACACTGAAGCTTTCTTT
TRBV6-2/TRBV6-3,TRBJ2-7,few,.,CASGRGYEQYF,TGTGCCAGCGGGAGAGGTTACGAGCAGTACTTC
TRBV4-3,TRBJ1-4,.,.,CASSQGGRTGGEKLFF,TGCGCCAGCAGCCAAGGAGGGAGAACGGGGGGTGAAAAACTGTTTTTT
TRBV6-8,TRBJ2-3,.,.,CASSYSRVLGDTQYF,TGTGCCAGCAGTTACTCGAGGGTCCTCGGAGATACGCAGTATTTT
TRBV7-2,TRBJ2-5,.,.,CASTFFGNQETQYF,TGTGCCAGCACCTTTTTTGGTAACCAAGAGACCCAGTACTTC
TRBV6-1,TRBJ1-4,.,.,CASTTSWGHREKLFF,TGTGCCAGCACCACAAGTTGGGGGCATAGAGAAAAACTGTTTTTT
TRBV14,TRBJ2-5,.,.,CASSQVSRRKETQYF,TGTGCCAGCAGCCAAGTGAGCAGGAGAAAAGAGACCCAGTACTTC